The entry below gives a single TCR beta chain sequence along with its context. What it recognizes is unknown. TCRdb processed the 5' RACE reads anew with MiXCR; each CDR3 protein has one entry. The sample lists about 110,000 distinct CDR3 sequences, approximately 13% occurring once. This sample is drawn from a study of T-cell memory formation after mild COVID-19. Study-wide results and limits: CD4/CD8 balance held among clones contracting day 15 to 85, and later expanders leaned CD4+. Some SARS-CoV-2-responding clones were already detected in memory before infection.

Germline lookup yields CDR1 SGHVS and CDR2 FNYEAQ. After removal of 6 bases from V and 0 bases from J, the junction contained 8 bases not matched to a gene. CDR3 length: 16 residues. The specimen was PBMCs or a T cell subset sorted from them (not recorded which). This TCR came from an adult woman who had mild COVID-19 (a few samples of this study predate the infection). Cell type and time point are not known. The rearrangement uses TRBV7-6 and TRBJ2-1; 7 positions match TRBD2. DNA for the CDR3: TGTGCCAGCAGTCAGAGCGGGGAGAGCTCCTACAATGAGCAGTTCTTC. Its protein product is CASSQSGESSYNEQFF.